This T cell receptor beta chain was obtained from a study of monozygotic twins with inflammatory bowel disease. The CDR3 totals 15 residues. Per germline, CDR1 DFQATT and CDR2 SNEGSKA (reference sequence). From the 5' RACE reads, TCRdb lists one entry per CDR3 protein and no DNA. The sample table sets out approximately 330,000 distinct CDR3 sequences. The chain has TRBV20-1 and TRBJ1-1; the D call of TRBD1 rests on TCRdb alone, since no DNA is present to check it. The source material was blood. The clonotype comes from a human donor with ulcerative colitis or Crohn's disease, or a healthy co-twin of an affected twin (not recorded which). CDR3: CSARRGTALNTEAFF.